This T cell receptor (beta chain) was sequenced for a study of control samples from healthy donors and cancer patients. The V gene lost 0 bases and the J gene lost 3 bases, with 7 bases spanning the gap. CDR1 SGHRS and CDR2 YFSETQ come from the germline V gene. This CDR3 is built from 13 residues. Assay used: immunoSEQ multiplex PCR; TCRdb lists only in-frame clones, some missing. The table lists about 75,000 clones, 84% of them singletons, with about 16% in the top ten. The sample was blood. The chain joins TRBV5-1 to TRBJ2-7; D perhaps matches TRBD1 (5 bases). The receptor was derived from a man between 50 and 59 years old in good health. CDR3 residues: CASSLGQIYEQYF. For the CDR3, the DNA is TGCGCCAGCAGCTTGGGACAGATCTACGAGCAGTACTTC.